The T cell receptor (beta chain) under discussion was sequenced for a study of tumor-infiltrating lymphocytes in primary liver carcinoma (dated by TCRdb to about 2017). Concerning the study at large: Hepatocellular carcinoma (four) or combined HCC and intrahepatic cholangiocarcinoma (one) was present in the five patients, who were three men and two women aged 30 to 69 years. A total of approximately 35 specimens from 5 patients underwent TCRbeta repertoire sequencing, comprising roughly 25 tumor regions, 5 adjacent noncancerous liver tissues and 5 peripheral blood samples. Samples yielded roughly 3.65 to 7.13 million productive TCRbeta reads; read depth did not differ significantly between tissue types. Technical replicate repertoires showed high reproducibility, with mean shared-clone rates roughly 0.87 and correlation coefficients above 0.95. The five patients had tumors of stage T1-T3 N0M0, with maximum diameters ranging from about 4 to 11 cm. For each liver tumor, the study sampled five regions along with adjacent normal tissue and blood, and applied TCRbeta repertoire sequencing, expression microarrays and whole-exome sequencing. Findings and caveats that apply to the study as a whole: Only the TCR beta chain was sequenced, so true repertoire diversity is likely underestimated because unpaired alpha chains were not captured. Pairs of tumor regions showed greater repertoire overlap (mean about 36%) than tumor-adjacent pairs (roughly 17%) or tumor-blood pairs (about 14%), which is consistent with antigen-driven expansion. The top 250 clones made up a significantly larger repertoire fraction in tumors than in blood (p = 0.039). Because the samples were bulk and unsorted, CD4+ and CD8+ T cell repertoires could not be compared. Only a few patients were included in the study, and the authors note that the findings should be validated in a larger study.

Without any cell sorting, total RNA and DNA were extracted together from roughly 21-30 mg of bulk tissue using the AllPrep DNA/RNA mini kit. Between late 2015 and March 2016, several patients in China with histopathologically diagnosed primary liver carcinoma had their tumors surgically resected. Patients had chronic HBV infection and were treatment-naive at sampling. Pieces of fresh tumor and adjacent tissue were cut in half, with one half kept in RNAlater at -80 degrees C and the other half sent for histology. V is clipped by 2 bases and J by 2 bases, and the sequence between their germline boundaries is 10 bases long. Including the terminal cysteine and phenylalanine, the CDR3 comprises 15 residues. Here the CDR3 DNA is all that survives: 45 bases in frame from base 1. CDR1 SGHTA and CDR2 FQGTGA were looked up in the germline V gene. Only a few counts were recorded for this clonotype. Its antigen target is currently unknown. No qualities accompany the bases; no much larger clone lies one base away.

Using a constant-region primer and ProtoScript II reverse transcriptase, TCRbeta-specific cDNA was reverse-transcribed from 500 to 650 ng total RNA. Three nested multiplex PCR rounds, following a slightly modified ARM-PCR procedure, were used to build the TCRbeta libraries. The first two PCR rounds used multiplex TRBV1-TRBV30 forward primers with a Cbeta reverse primer, each for approximately 9 cycles. A final 25-cycle PCR with Deep VentR polymerase added sample barcodes and Illumina adapters. Before sequencing, amplicons of 200-500 bp were gel-purified using a QIAquick gel extraction kit. The TCRbeta amplicons were sequenced with 250-bp paired-end reads on an Illumina HiSeq 2500. The study's own analysis went as follows. Reads were quality-trimmed with Trimmomatic v0.33, and paired reads were merged with FLASH v1.2.11 to recover full CDR3 sequences. MiGEC v1.2.1b assigned V, D and J germline segments to the rearranged TCRbeta sequences. VDJtools v1.0.0 computed clonotype statistics and Shannon-Wiener diversity indices. To reduce sampling bias, subsequent analyses other than the diversity analysis used only the 250 most abundant clonotypes in each sample. TCRdb handled the public reads itself, with Q25 trimming in fastp and clone calling in MiXCR, and kept productive beta chains. Duplicate CDR3 protein sequences are folded into a single record with the most common DNA and genes. The V and J calls here are based on TCRdb, not the publication. The sample table records approximately 92,000 distinct CDR3 sequences; about 70% of these occur just once. The ten largest clonotypes hold roughly 27% of the sample.

Recombination joined TRBV7-3 with TRBJ2-1, with no confidently assigned D gene. The TCR originated in a man aged 40-49 years with primary liver carcinoma and hepatitis B virus infection. The material sequenced was tumor-adjacent normal liver tissue. The CDR3 reads CASSLLASAYNEQFF. DNA sequence: TGTGCCAGCAGCTTATTAGCTTCGGCCTACAATGAGCAGTTCTTC.